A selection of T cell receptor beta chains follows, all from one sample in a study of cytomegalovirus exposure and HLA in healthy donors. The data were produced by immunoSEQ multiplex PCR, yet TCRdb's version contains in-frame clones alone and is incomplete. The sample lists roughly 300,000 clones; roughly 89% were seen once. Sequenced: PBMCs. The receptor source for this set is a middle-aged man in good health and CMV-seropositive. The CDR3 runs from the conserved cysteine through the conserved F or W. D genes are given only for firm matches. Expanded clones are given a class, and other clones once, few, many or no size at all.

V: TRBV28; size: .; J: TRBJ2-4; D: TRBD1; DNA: TGTGCCAGCAGTATCCTTCTTCCTGACAGGGGCAAAAACATTCAGTACTTC; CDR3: CASSILLPDRGKNIQYF
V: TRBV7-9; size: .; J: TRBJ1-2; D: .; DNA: TGTGCCAGCACCACGCCCGTACTAACGGGGGGCTACACCTTC; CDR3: CASTTPVLTGGYTF
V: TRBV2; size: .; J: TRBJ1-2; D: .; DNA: TGTGCCAGCAGTGAATACCGGGTTGATGGCTACACCTTC; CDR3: CASSEYRVDGYTF
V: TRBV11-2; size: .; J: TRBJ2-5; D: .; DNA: TGTGCCAGCAGCTTAGCAGGCAGCATGAAAGAGACCCAGTACTTC; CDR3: CASSLAGSMKETQYF
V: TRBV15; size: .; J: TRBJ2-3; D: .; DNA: TGTGCCACCAGCAGGGTCCCCGCGGATACGCAGTATTTT; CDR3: CATSRVPADTQYF
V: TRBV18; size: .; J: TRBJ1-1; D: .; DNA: TGTGCCAGCTCACCACTGCGGGGGATATACACTGAAGCTTTCTTT; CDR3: CASSPLRGIYTEAFF
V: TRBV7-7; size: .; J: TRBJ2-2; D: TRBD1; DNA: TGTGCTAGCAGCTTGGGACAGGGGAACACCGGGGAGCTGTTTTTT; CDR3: CASSLGQGNTGELFF
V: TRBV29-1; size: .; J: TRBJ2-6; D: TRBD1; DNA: TGCAGCGTTGAAGGGGACAGGGGGACTGGGGCCAACGTCCTGACTTTC; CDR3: CSVEGDRGTGANVLTF
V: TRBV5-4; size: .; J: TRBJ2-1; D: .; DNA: TGTGCCAGCAGCTTGGGACGGGAGCCCCTCAATGAGCAGTTCTTC; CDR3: CASSLGREPLNEQFF
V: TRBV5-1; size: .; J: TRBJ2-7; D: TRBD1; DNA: TGCGCCAGCAGCTCGAACCCCGGGACAGGGGGTCACGAGCAGTACTTC; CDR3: CASSSNPGTGGHEQYF
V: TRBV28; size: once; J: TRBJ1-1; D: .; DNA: TGTGCCAGCAGTTTACGGAGCAGGGCTGAAGCTTTCTTT; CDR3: CASSLRSRAEAFF
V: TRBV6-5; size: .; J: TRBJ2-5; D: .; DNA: TGTGCCAGCAGTTACGGGGCCCAAGAGACCCAGTACTTC; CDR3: CASSYGAQETQYF
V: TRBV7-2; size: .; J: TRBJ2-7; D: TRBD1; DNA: TGTGCCAGCAGCTTAGTCGTTAGACAGGGACAGGGCTACGGGCAGTACTTC; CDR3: CASSLVVRQGQGYGQYF
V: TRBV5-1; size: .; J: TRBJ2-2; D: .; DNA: TGCGCCAGCAGCTTGGGGGAGATCTCCGGGGAGCTGTTTTTT; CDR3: CASSLGEISGELFF
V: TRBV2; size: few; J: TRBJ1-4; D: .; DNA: TGTGCCAGCAGTGAGTGGGGCCATAATGAAAAACTGTTTTTT; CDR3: CASSEWGHNEKLFF
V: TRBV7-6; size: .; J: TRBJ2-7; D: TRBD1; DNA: TGTGCCAGTACTCCATGGGGGACAGGGGATTACGAGCAGTACTTC; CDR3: CASTPWGTGDYEQYF
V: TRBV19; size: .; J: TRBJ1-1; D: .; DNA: TGTGCCAGTAGTATAACGGAGGGGCGGACTGAAGCTTTCTTT; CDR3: CASSITEGRTEAFF
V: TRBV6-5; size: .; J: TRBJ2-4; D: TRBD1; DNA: TGTGCCAGCAGCCGACAGGGGTTCGCCAAAAACATTCAGTACTTC; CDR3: CASSRQGFAKNIQYF
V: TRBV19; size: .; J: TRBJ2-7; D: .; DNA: TGTGCCAGTAGTAAAGGGAGGTCCTACGAGCAGTACTTC; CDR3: CASSKGRSYEQYF
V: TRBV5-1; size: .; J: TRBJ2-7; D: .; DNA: TGCGCCAGCAGCTCCTCGACAGTCAGGTACGAGCAGTACTTC; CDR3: CASSSSTVRYEQYF
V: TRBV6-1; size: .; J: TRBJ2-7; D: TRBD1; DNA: TGTGCCAGTCGACCGGACAGGGGCCCTCCCTACGAGCAGTACTTC; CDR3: CASRPDRGPPYEQYF
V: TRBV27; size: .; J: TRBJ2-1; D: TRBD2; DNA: TGTGCCAGCAGTTCGGCTAGCGGCCTCTCCCTCGCTTACAATGAGCAGTTCTTC; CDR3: CASSSASGLSLAYNEQFF
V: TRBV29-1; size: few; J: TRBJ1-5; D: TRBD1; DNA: TGCAGCGTTTCCAGGGGGAGCAATCAGCCCCAGCATTTT; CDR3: CSVSRGSNQPQHF
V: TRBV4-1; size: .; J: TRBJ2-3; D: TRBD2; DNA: TGCGCCAGCAGCCTATCCGGGACTAGCGGGAGGTATGCCAGCACAGATACGCAGTATTTT; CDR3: CASSLSGTSGRYASTDTQYF
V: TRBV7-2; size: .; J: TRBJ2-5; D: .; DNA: TGTGCCAGCAGCTTAGGCGGCTATCAAGAGACCCAGTACTTC; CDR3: CASSLGGYQETQYF
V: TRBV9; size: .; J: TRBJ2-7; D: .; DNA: TGTGCCAGCAGCCCTCAGGGGAGGGGGTTTGGGTACGAGCAGTACTTC; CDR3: CASSPQGRGFGYEQYF
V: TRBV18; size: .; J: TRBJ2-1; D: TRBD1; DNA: TGTGCCAGCTCAACTCAGGGGGCAGGCGTGGATGAGCAGTTCTTC; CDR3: CASSTQGAGVDEQFF
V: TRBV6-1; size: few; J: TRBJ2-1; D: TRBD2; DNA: TGTGCCAGCTTTCTAGCGGGGTACAATGAGCAGTTCTTC; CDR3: CASFLAGYNEQFF
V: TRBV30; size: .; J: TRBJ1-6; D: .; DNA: TGTGCCTGGACACAGGGAGTCCATAATTCACCCCTCCACTTT; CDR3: CAWTQGVHNSPLHF
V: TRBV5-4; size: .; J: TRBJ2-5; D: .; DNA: TGTGCCAGCAGCCCATCCGGACGCAGGGCCCAAGAGACCCAGTACTTC; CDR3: CASSPSGRRAQETQYF
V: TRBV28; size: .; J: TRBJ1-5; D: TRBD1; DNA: TGTGCCAGCAGTTTCCCAGGGGGTGGGAATCAGCCCCAGCATTTT; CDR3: CASSFPGGGNQPQHF
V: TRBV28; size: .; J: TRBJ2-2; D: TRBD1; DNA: TGTGCCAGCAGTTTGCGGGACAGGGGGAGAGCCGGGGAGCTGTTTTTT; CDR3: CASSLRDRGRAGELFF
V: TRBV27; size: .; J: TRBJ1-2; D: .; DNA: TGTGCCAGCAGTTTTAGGACCGCCGGGGGTGGCTACACCTTC; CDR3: CASSFRTAGGGYTF
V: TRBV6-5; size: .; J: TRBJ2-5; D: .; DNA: TGTGCCAGCAGTTACGGGGGGGCAGGAGAGACCCAGTACTTC; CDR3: CASSYGGAGETQYF
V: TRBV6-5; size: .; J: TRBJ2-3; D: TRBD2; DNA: TGTGCCAGCATCGGACTAGCGGGTCCAGATACGCAGTATTTT; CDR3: CASIGLAGPDTQYF
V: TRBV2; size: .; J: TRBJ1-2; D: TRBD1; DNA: TGTGCCAGCAGTCCCTCCGGGACAGCTTATGGCTACACCTTC; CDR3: CASSPSGTAYGYTF
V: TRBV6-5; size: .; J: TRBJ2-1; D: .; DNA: TGTGCCAGCAGTTATGGCAGGAATCGAGAGCAGTTCTTC; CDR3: CASSYGRNREQFF
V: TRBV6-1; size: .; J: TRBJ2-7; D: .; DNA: TGTGCCAGCAGTGAAGCGCTAGGTTTCCCCTCCTACGAGCAGTACTTC; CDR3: CASSEALGFPSYEQYF
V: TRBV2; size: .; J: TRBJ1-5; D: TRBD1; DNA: TGTGCCAGCAGCGCCGGGACAGGGGGCCCGATTAGCAATCAGCCCCAGCATTTT; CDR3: CASSAGTGGPISNQPQHF
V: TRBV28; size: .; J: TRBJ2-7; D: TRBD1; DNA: TGTGCCAGCAGTCCAATACAAACAGGGGGCTACGAGCAGTACTTC; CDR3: CASSPIQTGGYEQYF
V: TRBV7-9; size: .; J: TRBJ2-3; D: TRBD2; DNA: TGTGCCAGCAGCGCTAGCGGGCGCACAGATACGCAGTATTTT; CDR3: CASSASGRTDTQYF
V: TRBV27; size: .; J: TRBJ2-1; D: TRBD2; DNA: TGTGCCAGCAGATACACTAGCGGAGGCTACAATGAGCAGTTCTTC; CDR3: CASRYTSGGYNEQFF
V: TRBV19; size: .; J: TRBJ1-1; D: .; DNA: TGTGCCACCATATGGAGCACTGAAGCTTTCTTT; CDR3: CATIWSTEAFF
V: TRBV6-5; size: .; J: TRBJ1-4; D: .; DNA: TGTGCCAGCAGTTACGGAGTGTCAGGGATCGACGAAAAACTGTTTTTT; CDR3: CASSYGVSGIDEKLFF